Below are 8 T cell receptor beta chains sequenced from a single sample in a study of shared clonotypes between healthy human individuals. Produced via immunoSEQ multiplex PCR; TCRdb's table is partial and in-frame only. The sample records 2 million to 2.5 million clones, less than 95% being singletons. Input material: naive CD4+ T cells from PBMCs. Described subset: CD45RA+ positively selected. The receptors were sampled from a man in his late teens or twenties in good health. Some clones in this sample may be carry-over from other donors' samples.

The rearrangement joins TRBV6-5 to TRBJ2-2; D is undetermined. Germline CDR1 and CDR2: MNHEY and SVGAGI. Trimming took off 2 bases at V and 5 bases at J, with 6 bases between the two ends. This CDR3 comprises 13 residues. The CDR3 sequence: CASSYERTGELFF. In DNA form, the CDR3 reads TGTGCCAGCAGTTACGAGAGGACCGGGGAGCTGTTTTTT.

J is TRBJ2-7 and V is TRBV15; no reliable D call. The germline gives CDR1 LNHNV, CDR2 YYDKDF (reference sequence). CDR3 length equals 11 residues. V was clipped by 4 bases and J by 3 bases, with 4 bases between them. The CDR3 protein is CATSMYYEQYF. CDR3 sequence (DNA): TGTGCCACCAGCATGTACTACGAGCAGTACTTC.

The rearrangement links TRBV27 to TRBJ2-5; 9 positions agree with TRBD1. Germline V gene data show CDR1 as MNHEY and CDR2 as SMNVEV (reference sequence). The CDR3 has 14 residues. Germline trimming cut 5 bases from V and 3 bases from J; bases unmatched to any gene: 4. The CDR3 reads CASSAGTGKETQYF. CDR3 DNA sequence: TGTGCCAGCAGTGCCGGGACAGGGAAAGAGACCCAGTACTTC.

This chain joins TRBV28 and TRBJ2-3; a weak D match, TRBD1 (6 bases). The CDR3 extends over 16 amino acids. Germline assignment: CDR1 MDHEN and CDR2 SYDVKM. Trimming pared 5 bases from V and 5 bases from J, leaving 20 bases between. CDR3 nucleotide sequence: TGTGCCAGCAGTGCGCCAGGGGCACCAGGATTAGATACGCAGTATTTT. Protein: CASSAPGAPGLDTQYF.

The CDR3, as DNA: TGTGCCAGCAGTATCAGGGGTAGCAATCAGCCCCAGCATTTT. This encodes CASSIRGSNQPQHF. The chain combines TRBV28 with TRBJ1-5; maybe TRBD1 (6 bases). CDR3 length equals 14 residues. V was pared by 5 bases and J by 0 bases, with 8 bases between. Germline V gene sequence: CDR1 MDHEN, CDR2 SYDVKM.

The chain employs TRBV27 and TRBJ2-3; weak D call: TRBD2 (6 bases). The CDR3 contains 17 residues. V was cut by 5 bases and J by 4 bases, with 22 bases left in between. The germline CDR1 and CDR2 sequences are MNHEY and SMNVEV (reference sequence). As DNA, the CDR3 is TGTGCCAGCAGTAACCCCCCGACTAGGAAGGTTGCAGATACGCAGTATTTT. It codes for CASSNPPTRKVADTQYF.

The chain combines TRBV11-2 with TRBJ1-3, with a possible D match to TRBD1 (6 bases). V was trimmed by 4 bases and J by 4 bases, leaving 26 bases between them. Germline V CDR1 and CDR2: SGHAT, FQNNGV. The CDR3 sequence is 19 residues long. The CDR3 DNA is TGTGCCAGCAGCTCGTCTGGGGTACTTGGGGGCTTTAGAGGAAACACCATATATTTT. This encodes CASSSSGVLGGFRGNTIYF. Variable domain in full (rest from reference TRBV11-2 and TRBJ1-3): EAGVAQSPRYKIIEKRQSVAFWCNPISGHATLYWYQQILGQGPKLLIQFQNNGVVDDSQLPKDRFSAERLKGVDSTLKIQPAKLEDSAVYLCASSSSGVLGGFRGNTIYFGEGSWLTVV.

The chain uses TRBV28 and TRBJ1-1; tentatively, D is TRBD1 (6 bases). The CDR3 is 18 residues long. Per germline, CDR1 MDHEN and CDR2 SYDVKM. V lost 4 bases, J lost 6 bases, and 27 bases lay in between. The CDR3 DNA follows: TGTGCCAGCAGTTCAAGTCCTGGGGGCAGGGGCGGTCACGCTGAAGCTTTCTTT. This translates into CASSSSPGGRGGHAEAFF.